This T cell receptor (beta chain) appears in the sequencing data of a study of blood T cells in healthy people across ages. A second PCR of about 6 to 11 cycles used a sample-barcoded 5' primer and a J-beta primer mix. The template-switch adaptor, which had 12 random nucleotides, put a tag on each cDNA molecule. From the 5' RACE reads, TCRdb called clonotypes with MiXCR, one entry per CDR3 protein. Among about 1.6 million distinct CDR3 sequences listed, 34% were seen once. This clonotype has just a few counts. This receptor was identified in a woman in her 30s in good health. Source material: blood.

The CDR3 nucleotides read TGTGCCAGCAGCTTAGAGGGGGCGAGGAACAATGAGCAGTTCTTC. Translating it yields CASSLEGARNNEQFF. This chain joins TRBV7-8 and TRBJ2-1; TRBD1 matches 7 bases. The CDR3 extends over 15 amino acids. From germline, CDR1 is SGHVS and CDR2 FQNEAQ. V shed 1 base and J 5 bases; nucleotides not matched to a gene: 5.